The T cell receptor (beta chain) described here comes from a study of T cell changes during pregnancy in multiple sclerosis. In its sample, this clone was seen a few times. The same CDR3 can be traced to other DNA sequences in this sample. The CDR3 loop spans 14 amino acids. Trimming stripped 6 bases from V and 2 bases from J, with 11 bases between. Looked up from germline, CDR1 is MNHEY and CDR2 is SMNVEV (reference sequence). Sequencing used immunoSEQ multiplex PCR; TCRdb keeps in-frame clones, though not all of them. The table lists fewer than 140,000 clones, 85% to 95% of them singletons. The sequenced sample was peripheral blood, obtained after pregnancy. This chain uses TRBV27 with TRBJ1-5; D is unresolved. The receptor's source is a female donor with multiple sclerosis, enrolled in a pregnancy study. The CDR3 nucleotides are TGTGCCAGCAGCCCGTCGAGGGGCAATCAGCCCCAGCATTTT. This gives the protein CASSPSRGNQPQHF.